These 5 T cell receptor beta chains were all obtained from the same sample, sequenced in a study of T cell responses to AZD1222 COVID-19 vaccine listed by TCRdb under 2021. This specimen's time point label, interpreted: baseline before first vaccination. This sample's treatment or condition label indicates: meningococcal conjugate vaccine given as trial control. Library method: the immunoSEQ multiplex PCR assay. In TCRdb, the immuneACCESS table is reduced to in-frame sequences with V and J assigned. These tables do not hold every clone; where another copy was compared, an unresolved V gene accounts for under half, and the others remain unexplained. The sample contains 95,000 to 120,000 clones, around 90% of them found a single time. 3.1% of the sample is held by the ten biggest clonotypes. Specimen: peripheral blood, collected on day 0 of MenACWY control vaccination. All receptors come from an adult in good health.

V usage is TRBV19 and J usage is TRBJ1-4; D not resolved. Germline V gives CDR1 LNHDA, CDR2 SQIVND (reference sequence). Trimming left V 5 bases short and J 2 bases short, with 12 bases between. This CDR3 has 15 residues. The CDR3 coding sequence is TGTGCCAGTAGTGGAGGCGTTGGCACTAATGAAAAACTGTTTTTT. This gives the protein CASSGGVGTNEKLFF. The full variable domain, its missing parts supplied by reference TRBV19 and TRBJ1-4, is DGGITQSPKYLFRKEGQNVTLSCEQNLNHDAMYWYRQDPGQGLRLIYYSQIVNDFQKGDIAEGYSVSREKKESFPLTVTSAQKNPTAFYLCASSGGVGTNEKLFFGSGTQLSVL.

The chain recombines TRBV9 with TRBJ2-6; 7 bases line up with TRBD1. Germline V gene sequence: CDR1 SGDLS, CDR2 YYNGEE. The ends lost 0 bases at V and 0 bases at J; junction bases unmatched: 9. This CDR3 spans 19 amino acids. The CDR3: CASSVEGDRVSSGANVLTF. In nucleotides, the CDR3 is TGTGCCAGCAGCGTAGAGGGAGACAGGGTCTCCTCTGGGGCCAACGTCCTGACTTTC.

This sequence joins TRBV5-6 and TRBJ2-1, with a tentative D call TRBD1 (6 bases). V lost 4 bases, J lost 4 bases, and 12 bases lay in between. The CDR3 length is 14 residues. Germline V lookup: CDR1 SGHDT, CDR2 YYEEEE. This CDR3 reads CASSAGQPYNEQFF. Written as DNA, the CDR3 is TGTGCCAGCAGCGCAGGACAGCCATACAATGAGCAGTTCTTC. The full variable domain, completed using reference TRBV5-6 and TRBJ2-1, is DAGVTQSPTHLIKTRGQQVTLRCSPKSGHDTVSWYQQALGQGPQFIFQYYEEEERQRGNFPDRFSGHQFPNYSSELNVNALLLGDSALYLCASSAGQPYNEQFFGPGTRLTVL.

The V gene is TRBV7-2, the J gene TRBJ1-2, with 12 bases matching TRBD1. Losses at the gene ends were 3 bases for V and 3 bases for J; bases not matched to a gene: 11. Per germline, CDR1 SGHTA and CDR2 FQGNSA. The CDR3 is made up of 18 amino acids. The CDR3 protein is CASSLSGTGGAGHYGYTF. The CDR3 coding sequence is TGTGCCAGCAGCTTGTCCGGGACAGGGGGCGCGGGACACTATGGCTACACCTTC.

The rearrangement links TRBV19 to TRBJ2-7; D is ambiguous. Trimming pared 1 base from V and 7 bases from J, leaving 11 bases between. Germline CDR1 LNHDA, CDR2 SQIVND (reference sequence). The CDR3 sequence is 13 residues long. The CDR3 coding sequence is TGTGCCAGTAGTATAGTGAGTACGGCTGAGCAGTACTTC. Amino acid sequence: CASSIVSTAEQYF.